The subject of this entry is one T cell receptor beta chain. Its cognate antigen is unknown. The data originate from a study of CD8 T cells in Susac syndrome. Random hexamers served to reverse transcribe about 0.5 to 1 ug RNA. TCRdb independently ran MiXCR on the immunoSEQ multiplex PCR reads; one entry per CDR3 protein. The table records some 110,000 distinct CDR3 sequences, nearly 96% of them present only once. General study results and limits: The CD4+ T cell repertoires in Susac syndrome did not show any clonal expansion.

Germline CDR1 and CDR2: SNHLY and FYNNEI. The CDR3 loop spans 15 amino acids. V gave up 5 bases and J gave up 0 bases, with 11 bases separating them. TEMRA cells were FACS-enriched and CD8+ and CD4+ T cells negatively isolated. Sequencing was carried out using CD4+ T cells from PBMCs. The TCR sequence derives from a human donor with Susac syndrome. This sequence joins TRBV2 and TRBJ2-4, with D perhaps TRBD1 or TRBD2 (6 bases each). The CDR3 loop reads CASSLGGLAKNIQYF. In DNA form, the CDR3 reads TGTGCCAGCAGTCTGGGGGGCTTAGCCAAAAACATTCAGTACTTC.